This passage covers 25 T cell receptor beta chains from one sample sequenced in a study of cytomegalovirus exposure and HLA in healthy donors. This PCR relied on a set of 60 Vbeta primers and 13 Jbeta primers. Using immunoSEQ multiplex PCR, the repertoire was profiled, and TCRdb retains in-frame clones only, with some absent. The sample contains under 250,000 clones, 85% of which appear only once. The sample was PBMCs. These receptors were collected from a woman aged 45-65 years in good health and CMV-seronegative.

V usage is TRBV5-5 and J usage is TRBJ2-2, with a weak D call TRBD1 (6 bases). CDR1 is SGHKS, CDR2 YYEKEE, per germline (reference sequence). CDR3 length: 14 amino acids. Trimming took 3 bases from V and 5 from J, leaving 11 bases between them. The DNA of the CDR3 is TGTGCCAGCAGCTCGGGACAAGCAACCGGGGAGCTGTTTTTT. Its translation: CASSSGQATGELFF.

The CDR3 protein is CATLRGGNEQFF. In DNA form, the CDR3 reads TGTGCCACCCTACGAGGTGGCAATGAGCAGTTCTTC. The chain carries TRBV15 and TRBJ2-1; no clear D. The CDR3 is 12 residues long. Trimming took off 8 bases at V and 6 bases at J, with 11 bases between the two ends. The germline gives CDR1 LNHNV, CDR2 YYDKDF (reference sequence).

The chain is built from TRBV27 and TRBJ1-5; D is perhaps TRBD1 (6 bases). CDR1 and CDR2 (germline): MNHEY, SMNVEV (reference sequence). V lost 5 bases to trimming and J lost 5 bases, with 16 bases between them. The CDR3 totals 15 residues. Written as DNA, the CDR3 is TGTGCCAGCAGTCTTATACAGGGACGGGATCAGCCCCAGCATTTT. The encoded protein is CASSLIQGRDQPQHF.

V and J are TRBV7-2 and TRBJ2-3; tentative D call: TRBD1 (6 bases). The CDR3 totals 17 residues. Trimming removed 5 bases from V and 8 bases from J, with 26 bases in between. Germline V gives CDR1 SGHTA, CDR2 FQGNSA. The CDR3 sequence: CASSPVRWGRQRATQYF. As DNA, the CDR3 is TGTGCCAGCAGCCCCGTTCGCTGGGGGCGGCAACGCGCTACGCAGTATTTT.

The chain links TRBV19 to TRBJ1-3; D unresolved. V lost 7 bases and J lost 1, with 11 bases in between. Germline V gene sequence: CDR1 LNHDA, CDR2 SQIVND (reference sequence). This CDR3 is 14 amino acids long. The CDR3 sequence: CASTTTPSGNTIYF. For the CDR3, the DNA is TGTGCCAGTACCACAACCCCGTCTGGAAACACCATATATTTT.

The chain links TRBV27 to TRBJ2-7; D possibly corresponds to TRBD1 (5 bases). Trimming took 9 bases from V and 2 from J, leaving 17 bases between them. The germline CDR1 and CDR2 sequences are MNHEY and SMNVEV (reference sequence). This CDR3 has 14 residues. The CDR3 nucleotides read TGTGCCAGTCTTCAAAGGGGATTCCCCTACGAGCAGTACTTC. Translating gives CASLQRGFPYEQYF.

The rearrangement joins TRBV4-1 to TRBJ1-1; 7 bases map to TRBD1. The V gene end was trimmed by 1 base and the J gene end by 1 base; junction bases not matched to a gene: 9. This CDR3 has 17 residues. Germline CDR1 reads MGHRA; CDR2 reads YSYEKL. The CDR3 reads CASSQGVRGLGNTEAFF. DNA for the CDR3: TGCGCCAGCAGCCAAGGCGTTAGGGGGCTGGGGAACACTGAAGCTTTCTTT.

The chain employs TRBV7-9 and TRBJ2-6; D is possibly TRBD1 (5 bases). The length of the CDR3 is 17 residues. Trimming removed 4 bases at V and 1 base at J, with 14 bases between. CDR1 and CDR2 (germline): SEHNR, FQNEAQ (reference sequence). CDR3 nucleotides: TGTGCCAGCAGCTCGAATTCAGGGTTTTCTGGGGCCAACGTCCTGACTTTC. Protein: CASSSNSGFSGANVLTF.

The chain links TRBV5-1 to TRBJ2-3; D is possibly TRBD2 (5 bases). V was shortened by 2 bases and J by 3 bases, with 7 bases between the two germline ends. This CDR3 comprises 13 residues. Germline assignment: CDR1 SGHRS and CDR2 YFSETQ. In nucleotides, the CDR3 is TGCGCCAGCAGCTTTAGGGAGACAGATACGCAGTATTTT. Translating gives CASSFRETDTQYF.

This clone was detected only once. The chain uses TRBV30 and TRBJ1-3; TRBD1 might be the D (6 bases). The CDR3 has 14 residues. The V end was cut by 4 bases, the J end by 4 bases, with 14 bases between. Germline V gene lookup returns CDR1 GTSNPN and CDR2 SVGIG (reference sequence). The CDR3 sequence is CAWTRGMRGNTIYF. The CDR3 coding sequence is TGTGCCTGGACAAGGGGGATGAGAGGAAACACCATATATTTT.

This clone was counted a single time. The V gene is TRBV7-2, the J gene TRBJ2-7, with a possible D match to TRBD2 (5 bases). This CDR3 is built from 14 residues. Trimming stripped 2 bases from V and 5 bases from J, with 13 bases between. Germline CDR1 and CDR2: SGHTA and FQGNSA. CDR3 nucleotide sequence: TGTGCCAGCAGCTTAATTCCCCGGGGAGACGAGCAGTACTTC. As protein: CASSLIPRGDEQYF.

CDR3 residues: CASGGSLGTQYF. The CDR3 DNA reads as TGTGCCAGCGGAGGGTCCCTAGGGACCCAGTACTTC. This chain joins TRBV28 and TRBJ2-5; D might be TRBD2 (6 bases). V lost 8 bases and J lost 7, with 14 bases in between. The CDR3 totals 12 residues. Germline V gene data show CDR1 as MDHEN and CDR2 as SYDVKM.

CDR3 DNA sequence: TGTGCCAGCTCACCTTACCCCATGGGACAGGGGACCTACGAGCAGTACTTC. This encodes CASSPYPMGQGTYEQYF. J is TRBJ2-7 and V is TRBV18; 10 bases are shared with TRBD1. V gave up 3 bases and J gave up 2 bases; unmatched junction bases: 10. This CDR3 spans 17 amino acids. The germline V gene has CDR1 KGHSH and CDR2 LQKENI.

The chain carries TRBV9 and TRBJ2-3; 10 nucleotides align to TRBD2. The CDR3 sequence is 18 residues long. Trimming cost V 0 bases and J 0 bases; bases outside gene matches: 7. From germline, CDR1 is SGDLS and CDR2 YYNGEE. CDR3 nucleotide sequence: TGTGCCAGCAGCGTAGAGGGACTAGCGAGAAGTAGCACAGATACGCAGTATTTT. It specifies CASSVEGLARSSTDTQYF.

This chain links TRBV28 with TRBJ2-7; TRBD2 matches at 9 bases. V gave up 6 bases and J gave up 1 base; unmatched junction bases: 4. Looked up from germline, CDR1 is MDHEN and CDR2 is SYDVKM. CDR3 length: 14 amino acids. The DNA of the CDR3 is TGTGCCAGCAGGGCAGCGGGAGGATCCTACGAGCAGTACTTC. Its protein is CASRAAGGSYEQYF.

This rearrangement joins TRBV28 to TRBJ2-7; TRBD2 matches at 7 bases. CDR1 MDHEN and CDR2 SYDVKM come from the germline V gene. This CDR3 is built from 14 residues. With V trimmed by 4 bases and J by 9 bases, 12 bases remained unmatched. The CDR3 nucleotides read TGTGCCAGCAGTTCCTCCGGGACTATAATTGCGCAGTACTTC. It translates to CASSSSGTIIAQYF.

The chain recombines TRBV28 with TRBJ1-6, with D possibly being TRBD1 (6 bases). Germline loops: CDR1 MDHEN, CDR2 SYDVKM. The CDR3 runs 17 residues. Trimming shortened V by 10 bases and J by 10 bases, and 29 bases separated the two germline ends. CDR3 sequence reads: CATDQWRGRDLISPLHF. The CDR3 bases are TGTGCCACAGACCAGTGGAGGGGGAGGGACTTAATCTCACCCCTCCACTTT.

The J gene is TRBJ2-3, the V gene TRBV28; D is perhaps TRBD2 (5 bases). The CDR3 runs to 15 residues. Germline loops: CDR1 MDHEN, CDR2 SYDVKM. Trimming took off 2 bases at V and 4 bases at J, with 13 bases between the two ends. CDR3 residues: CASSLGWPGADTQYF. The CDR3 coding sequence is TGTGCCAGCAGTTTAGGGTGGCCCGGGGCAGATACGCAGTATTTT.

This clone appeared once. The rearrangement links TRBV7-9 to TRBJ2-7; 9 positions agree with TRBD1. The CDR3 is made up of 15 amino acids. V shed 6 bases and J 3 bases; nucleotides not matched to a gene: 9. CDR1 and CDR2 (germline): SEHNR, FQNEAQ (reference sequence). CDR3 sequence (DNA): TGTGCCAGCAGTTCGGATCCGGGACAGGGCTACGAGCAGTACTTC. Translated: CASSSDPGQGYEQYF. Variable domain in full (rest from reference TRBV7-9 and TRBJ2-7): DTGVSQNPRHKITKRGQNVTFRCDPISEHNRLYWYRQTLGQGPEFLTYFQNEAQLEKSRLLSDRFSAERPKGSFSTLEIQRTEQGDSAMYLCASSSDPGQGYEQYFGPGTRLTVT.

DNA of the CDR3: TGTGCCAGTAGTATGGGCCCAGGCACAGATACGCAGTATTTT. Translation: CASSMGPGTDTQYF. The rearrangement links TRBV19 to TRBJ2-3; D unclear. The CDR3 length is 14 residues. Germline V gene lookup returns CDR1 LNHDA and CDR2 SQIVND (reference sequence). Trimming left V 3 bases short and J 1 base short, with 8 bases between.

This chain joins TRBV11-2 and TRBJ2-5; TRBD1 agrees at 9 bases. With the DNA end fitting TRBJ2-7 better, the J assignment may be wrong. Germline CDR1 and CDR2: SGHAT and FQNNGV. The CDR3 length is 12 residues. As DNA, the CDR3 is TGTGCCGGAGGGACAGGGTCCTACGAGCAGTACTTC. Translation gives CAGGTGSYEQYF.

V gene TRBV4-1 combines with J gene TRBJ2-1; D possibly corresponds to TRBD2 (6 bases). Germline CDR1 and CDR2: MGHRA and YSYEKL. This CDR3 is 18 amino acids long. With 6 bases removed from V and 0 bases from J, the gap between germline ends came to 21 bases. CDR3 loop: CASSPTVGGASSYNEQFF. In DNA form, the CDR3 reads TGCGCCAGCAGTCCTACCGTGGGGGGAGCAAGCTCCTACAATGAGCAGTTCTTC.

About this clone: Other DNA sequences within the sample encode an identical CDR3. The J gene is TRBJ2-7, the V gene TRBV5-1, with 14 positions matching TRBD2. V lost 4 bases to trimming and J lost 3 bases; unmatched junction nucleotides: 3. The CDR3 consists of 15 residues. Germline V gene sequence: CDR1 SGHRS, CDR2 YFSETQ. The CDR3 is CASSLGTSGSYEQYF. CDR3 sequence (DNA): TGCGCCAGCAGCCTCGGGACTAGCGGGAGCTACGAGCAGTACTTC.

This clone was counted only a few times. J is TRBJ2-6 and V is TRBV5-8, with 7 positions matching TRBD1. This CDR3 is built from 16 residues. V lost 4 bases, J lost 0 bases, and 4 bases stayed unmatched. Germline loops: CDR1 SGHTS, CDR2 YDEGEE. DNA for the CDR3: TGTGCCAGCAGCCGATGGACAGGCTCTGGGGCCAACGTCCTGACTTTC. Amino acids: CASSRWTGSGANVLTF.

J is TRBJ2-5 and V is TRBV27; no firm D call. The J call may be wrong; the DNA end is better matched by TRBJ2-7. Germline CDR1 and CDR2: MNHEY and SMNVEV (reference sequence). The CDR3 is 15 amino acids. CDR3 region: CASSPRSVSAYEQYF. As DNA, the CDR3 is TGTGCCAGCAGTCCGCGGTCAGTTTCAGCCTACGAGCAGTACTTC.